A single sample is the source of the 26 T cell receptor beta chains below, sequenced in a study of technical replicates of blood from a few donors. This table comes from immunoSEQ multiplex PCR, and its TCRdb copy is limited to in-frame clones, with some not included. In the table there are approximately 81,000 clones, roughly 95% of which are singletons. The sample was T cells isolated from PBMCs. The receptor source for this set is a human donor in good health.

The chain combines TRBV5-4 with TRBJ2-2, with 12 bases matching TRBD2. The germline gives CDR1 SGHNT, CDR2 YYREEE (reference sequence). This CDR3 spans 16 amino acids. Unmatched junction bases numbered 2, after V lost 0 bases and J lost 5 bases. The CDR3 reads CASSLGLAGVTGELFF. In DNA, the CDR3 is TGTGCCAGCAGCTTGGGACTAGCGGGAGTAACCGGGGAGCTGTTTTTT.

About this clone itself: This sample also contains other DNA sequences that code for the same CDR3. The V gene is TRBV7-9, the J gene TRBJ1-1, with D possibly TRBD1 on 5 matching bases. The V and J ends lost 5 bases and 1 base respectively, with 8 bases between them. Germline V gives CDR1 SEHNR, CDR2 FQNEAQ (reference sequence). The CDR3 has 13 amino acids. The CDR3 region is CASSLDRNTEAFF. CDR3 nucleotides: TGTGCCAGCAGCCTCGACAGGAACACTGAAGCTTTCTTT. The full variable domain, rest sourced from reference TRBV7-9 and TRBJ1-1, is DTGVSQNPRHKITKRGQNVTFRCDPISEHNRLYWYRQTLGQGPEFLTYFQNEAQLEKSRLLSDRFSAERPKGSFSTLEIQRTEQGDSAMYLCASSLDRNTEAFFGQGTRLTVV.

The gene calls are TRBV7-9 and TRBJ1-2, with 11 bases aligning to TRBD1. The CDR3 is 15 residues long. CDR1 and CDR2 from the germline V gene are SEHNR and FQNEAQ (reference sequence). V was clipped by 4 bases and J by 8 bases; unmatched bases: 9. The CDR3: CASSSRTGGGFGYTF. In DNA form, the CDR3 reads TGTGCCAGCAGCTCAAGGACAGGGGGCGGGTTCGGCTACACCTTC.

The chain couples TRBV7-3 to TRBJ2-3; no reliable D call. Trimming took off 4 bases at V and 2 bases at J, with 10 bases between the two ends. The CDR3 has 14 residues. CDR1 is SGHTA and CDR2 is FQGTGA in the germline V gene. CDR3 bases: TGTGCCAGCAGCTCACGAGAGTACACAGATACGCAGTATTTT. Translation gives CASSSREYTDTQYF.

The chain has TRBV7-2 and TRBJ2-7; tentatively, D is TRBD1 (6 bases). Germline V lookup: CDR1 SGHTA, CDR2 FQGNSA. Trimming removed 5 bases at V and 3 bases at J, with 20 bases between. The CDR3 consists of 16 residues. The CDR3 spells CASSPYDRTTSYEQYF. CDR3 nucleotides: TGTGCCAGCAGCCCCTATGACAGGACAACGAGCTACGAGCAGTACTTC.

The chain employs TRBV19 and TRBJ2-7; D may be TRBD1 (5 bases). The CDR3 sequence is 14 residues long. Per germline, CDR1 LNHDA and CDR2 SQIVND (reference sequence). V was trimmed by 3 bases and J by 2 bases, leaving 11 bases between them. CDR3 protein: CASSIRRGTYEQYF. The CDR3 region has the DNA TGTGCCAGTAGTATTCGTAGGGGAACCTACGAGCAGTACTTC.

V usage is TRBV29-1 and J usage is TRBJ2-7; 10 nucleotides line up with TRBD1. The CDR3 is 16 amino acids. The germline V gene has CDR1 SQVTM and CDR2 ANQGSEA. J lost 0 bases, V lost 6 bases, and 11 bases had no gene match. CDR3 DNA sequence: TGCAGCGTCGATAATACCGGGACAGGGGACTCCTACGAGCAGTACTTC. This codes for CSVDNTGTGDSYEQYF.

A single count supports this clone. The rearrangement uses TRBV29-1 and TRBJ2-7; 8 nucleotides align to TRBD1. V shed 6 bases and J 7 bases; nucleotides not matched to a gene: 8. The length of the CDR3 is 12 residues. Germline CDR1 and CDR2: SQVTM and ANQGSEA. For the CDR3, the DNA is TGCAGCGTAAGGGACAGGATTTTGGAGCAGTACTTC. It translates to CSVRDRILEQYF.

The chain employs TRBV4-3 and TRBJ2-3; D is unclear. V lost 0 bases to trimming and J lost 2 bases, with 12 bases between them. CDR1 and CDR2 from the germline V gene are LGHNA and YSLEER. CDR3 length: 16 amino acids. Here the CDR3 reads CASSQDATLNTDTQYF. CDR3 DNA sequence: TGCGCCAGCAGCCAAGATGCTACGTTAAACACAGATACGCAGTATTTT.

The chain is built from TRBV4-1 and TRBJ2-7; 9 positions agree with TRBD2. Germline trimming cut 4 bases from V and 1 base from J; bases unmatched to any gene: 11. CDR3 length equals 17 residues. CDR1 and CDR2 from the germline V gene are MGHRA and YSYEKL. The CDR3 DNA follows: TGCGCCAGCAGCCTAGCCATAGCGGGAGTTAGGTCCTACGAGCAGTACTTC. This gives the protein CASSLAIAGVRSYEQYF.

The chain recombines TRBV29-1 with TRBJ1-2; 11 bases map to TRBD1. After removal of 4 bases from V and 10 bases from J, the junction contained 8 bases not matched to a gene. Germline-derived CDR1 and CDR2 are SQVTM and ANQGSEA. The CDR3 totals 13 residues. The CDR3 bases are TGCAGCGTTGGAGGACAGGGGGCTTCGACCTACACCTTC. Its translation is CSVGGQGASTYTF. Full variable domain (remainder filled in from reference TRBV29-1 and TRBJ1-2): SAVISQKPSRDICQRGTSLTIQCQVDSQVTMMFWYRQQPGQSLTLIATANQGSEATYESGFVIDKFPISRPNLTFSTLTVSNMSPEDSSIYLCSVGGQGASTYTFGSGTRLTVV.

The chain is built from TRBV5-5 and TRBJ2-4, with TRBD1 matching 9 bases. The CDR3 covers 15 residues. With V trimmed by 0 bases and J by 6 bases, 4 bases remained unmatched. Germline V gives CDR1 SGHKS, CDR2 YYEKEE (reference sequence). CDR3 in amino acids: CASSLVPTGGNIQYF. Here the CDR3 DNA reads TGTGCCAGCAGCTTGGTCCCGACAGGGGGAAACATTCAGTACTTC. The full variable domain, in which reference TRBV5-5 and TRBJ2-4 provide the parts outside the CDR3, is DAGVTQSPTHLIKTRGQQVTLRCSPISGHKSVSWYQQVLGQGPQFIFQYYEKEERGRGNFPDRFSARQFPNYSSELNVNALLLGDSALYLCASSLVPTGGNIQYFGAGTRLSVL.

The CDR3 sequence is CASSPGEDTEAFF. In DNA, the CDR3 is TGTGCCAGCTCACCAGGGGAGGACACTGAAGCTTTCTTT. The chain links TRBV18 to TRBJ1-1; D ambiguous. Germline CDR1 reads KGHSH; CDR2 reads LQKENI. The CDR3 is 13 residues long. Trimming cost V 2 bases and J 3 bases, with 7 bases left between them.

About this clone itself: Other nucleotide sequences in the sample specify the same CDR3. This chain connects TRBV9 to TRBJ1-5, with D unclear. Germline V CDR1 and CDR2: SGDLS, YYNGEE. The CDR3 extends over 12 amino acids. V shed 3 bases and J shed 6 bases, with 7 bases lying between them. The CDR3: CASSAGGQPQHF. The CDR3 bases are TGTGCCAGCAGCGCAGGAGGTCAGCCCCAGCATTTT.

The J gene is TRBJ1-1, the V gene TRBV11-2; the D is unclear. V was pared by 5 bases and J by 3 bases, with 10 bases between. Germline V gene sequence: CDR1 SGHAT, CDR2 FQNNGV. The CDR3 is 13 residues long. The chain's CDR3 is CASSPGEDTEAFF. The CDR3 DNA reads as TGTGCCAGCAGCCCGGGTGAGGACACTGAAGCTTTCTTT.

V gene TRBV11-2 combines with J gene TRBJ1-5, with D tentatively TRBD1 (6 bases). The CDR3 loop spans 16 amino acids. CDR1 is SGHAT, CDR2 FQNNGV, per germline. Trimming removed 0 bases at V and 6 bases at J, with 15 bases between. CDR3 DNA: TGTGCCAGCAGCTTAGATCTTGCGGGGGGCACTCAGCCCCAGCATTTT. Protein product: CASSLDLAGGTQPQHF. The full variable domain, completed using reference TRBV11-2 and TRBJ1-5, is EAGVAQSPRYKIIEKRQSVAFWCNPISGHATLYWYQQILGQGPKLLIQFQNNGVVDDSQLPKDRFSAERLKGVDSTLKIQPAKLEDSAVYLCASSLDLAGGTQPQHFGDGTRLSIL.

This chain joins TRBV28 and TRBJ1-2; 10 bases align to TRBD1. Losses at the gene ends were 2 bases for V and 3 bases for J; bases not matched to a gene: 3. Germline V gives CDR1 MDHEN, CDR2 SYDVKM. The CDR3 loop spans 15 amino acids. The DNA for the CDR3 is TGTGCCAGCAGTTTACCGACAGGGGGCCACTATGGCTACACCTTC. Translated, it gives CASSLPTGGHYGYTF.

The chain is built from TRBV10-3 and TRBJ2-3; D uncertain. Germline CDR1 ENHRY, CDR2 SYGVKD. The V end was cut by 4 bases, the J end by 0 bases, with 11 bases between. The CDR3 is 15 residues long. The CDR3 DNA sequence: TGTGCCATCAGTGTAACAGAGTCTAGCACAGATACGCAGTATTTT. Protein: CAISVTESSTDTQYF.

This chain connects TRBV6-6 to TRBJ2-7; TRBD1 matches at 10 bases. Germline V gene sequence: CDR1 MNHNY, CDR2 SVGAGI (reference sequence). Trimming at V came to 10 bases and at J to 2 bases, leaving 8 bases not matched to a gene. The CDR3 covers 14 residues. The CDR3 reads CATLPGTGAYEQYF. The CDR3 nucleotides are TGTGCCACACTCCCGGGGACAGGGGCCTACGAGCAGTACTTC.

DNA of the CDR3: TGTGCCTGGAGTGTACAGGGGGCTTACACTGAAGCTTTCTTT. Amino acid sequence: CAWSVQGAYTEAFF. The rearrangement joins TRBV30 to TRBJ1-1, with TRBD1 matching 9 bases. CDR3 length equals 14 residues. Germline V CDR1 and CDR2: GTSNPN, SVGIG (reference sequence). V lost 0 bases to trimming and J lost 3 bases; unmatched junction nucleotides: 2.

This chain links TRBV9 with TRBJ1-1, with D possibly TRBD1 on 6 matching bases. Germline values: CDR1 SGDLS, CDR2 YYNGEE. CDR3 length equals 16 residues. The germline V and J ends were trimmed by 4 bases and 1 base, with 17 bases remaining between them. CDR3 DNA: TGTGCCAGCAGCCTAAAACCGGGGACATCGAACACTGAAGCTTTCTTT. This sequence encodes CASSLKPGTSNTEAFF.

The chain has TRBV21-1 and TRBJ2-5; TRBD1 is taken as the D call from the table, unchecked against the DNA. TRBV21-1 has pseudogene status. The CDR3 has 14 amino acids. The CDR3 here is CASGETGIEETQYF. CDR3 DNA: TGTGCCAGCGGAGAGACAGGAATCGAGGAGACCCAGTACTTC.

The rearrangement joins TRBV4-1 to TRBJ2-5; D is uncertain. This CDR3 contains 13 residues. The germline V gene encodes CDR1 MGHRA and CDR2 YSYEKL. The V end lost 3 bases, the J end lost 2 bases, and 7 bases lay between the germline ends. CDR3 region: CASSQSFQETQYF. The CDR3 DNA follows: TGCGCCAGCAGCCAGTCCTTTCAAGAGACCCAGTACTTC.

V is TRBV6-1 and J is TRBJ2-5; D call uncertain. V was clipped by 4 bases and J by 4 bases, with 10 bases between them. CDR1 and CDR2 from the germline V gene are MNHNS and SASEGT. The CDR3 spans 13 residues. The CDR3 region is CASSVTDLETQYF. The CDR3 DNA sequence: TGTGCCAGCAGTGTCACAGACCTAGAGACCCAGTACTTC.

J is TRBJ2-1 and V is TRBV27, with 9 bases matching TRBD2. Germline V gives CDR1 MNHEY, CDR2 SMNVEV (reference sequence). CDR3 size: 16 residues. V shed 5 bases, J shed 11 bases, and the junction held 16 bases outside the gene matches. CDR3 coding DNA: TGTGCCAGCAGTCCACTCTCCTCTAGCGGGGCTTTGAAGCAGTTCTTC. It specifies CASSPLSSSGALKQFF.

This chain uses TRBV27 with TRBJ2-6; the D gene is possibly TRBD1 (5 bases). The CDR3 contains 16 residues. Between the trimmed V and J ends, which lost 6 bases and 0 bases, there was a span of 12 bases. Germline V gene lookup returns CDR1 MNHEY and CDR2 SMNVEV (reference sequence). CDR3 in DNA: TGTGCCAGCAGACCCACAGGAAACTCTGGGGCCAACGTCCTGACTTTC. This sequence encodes CASRPTGNSGANVLTF.